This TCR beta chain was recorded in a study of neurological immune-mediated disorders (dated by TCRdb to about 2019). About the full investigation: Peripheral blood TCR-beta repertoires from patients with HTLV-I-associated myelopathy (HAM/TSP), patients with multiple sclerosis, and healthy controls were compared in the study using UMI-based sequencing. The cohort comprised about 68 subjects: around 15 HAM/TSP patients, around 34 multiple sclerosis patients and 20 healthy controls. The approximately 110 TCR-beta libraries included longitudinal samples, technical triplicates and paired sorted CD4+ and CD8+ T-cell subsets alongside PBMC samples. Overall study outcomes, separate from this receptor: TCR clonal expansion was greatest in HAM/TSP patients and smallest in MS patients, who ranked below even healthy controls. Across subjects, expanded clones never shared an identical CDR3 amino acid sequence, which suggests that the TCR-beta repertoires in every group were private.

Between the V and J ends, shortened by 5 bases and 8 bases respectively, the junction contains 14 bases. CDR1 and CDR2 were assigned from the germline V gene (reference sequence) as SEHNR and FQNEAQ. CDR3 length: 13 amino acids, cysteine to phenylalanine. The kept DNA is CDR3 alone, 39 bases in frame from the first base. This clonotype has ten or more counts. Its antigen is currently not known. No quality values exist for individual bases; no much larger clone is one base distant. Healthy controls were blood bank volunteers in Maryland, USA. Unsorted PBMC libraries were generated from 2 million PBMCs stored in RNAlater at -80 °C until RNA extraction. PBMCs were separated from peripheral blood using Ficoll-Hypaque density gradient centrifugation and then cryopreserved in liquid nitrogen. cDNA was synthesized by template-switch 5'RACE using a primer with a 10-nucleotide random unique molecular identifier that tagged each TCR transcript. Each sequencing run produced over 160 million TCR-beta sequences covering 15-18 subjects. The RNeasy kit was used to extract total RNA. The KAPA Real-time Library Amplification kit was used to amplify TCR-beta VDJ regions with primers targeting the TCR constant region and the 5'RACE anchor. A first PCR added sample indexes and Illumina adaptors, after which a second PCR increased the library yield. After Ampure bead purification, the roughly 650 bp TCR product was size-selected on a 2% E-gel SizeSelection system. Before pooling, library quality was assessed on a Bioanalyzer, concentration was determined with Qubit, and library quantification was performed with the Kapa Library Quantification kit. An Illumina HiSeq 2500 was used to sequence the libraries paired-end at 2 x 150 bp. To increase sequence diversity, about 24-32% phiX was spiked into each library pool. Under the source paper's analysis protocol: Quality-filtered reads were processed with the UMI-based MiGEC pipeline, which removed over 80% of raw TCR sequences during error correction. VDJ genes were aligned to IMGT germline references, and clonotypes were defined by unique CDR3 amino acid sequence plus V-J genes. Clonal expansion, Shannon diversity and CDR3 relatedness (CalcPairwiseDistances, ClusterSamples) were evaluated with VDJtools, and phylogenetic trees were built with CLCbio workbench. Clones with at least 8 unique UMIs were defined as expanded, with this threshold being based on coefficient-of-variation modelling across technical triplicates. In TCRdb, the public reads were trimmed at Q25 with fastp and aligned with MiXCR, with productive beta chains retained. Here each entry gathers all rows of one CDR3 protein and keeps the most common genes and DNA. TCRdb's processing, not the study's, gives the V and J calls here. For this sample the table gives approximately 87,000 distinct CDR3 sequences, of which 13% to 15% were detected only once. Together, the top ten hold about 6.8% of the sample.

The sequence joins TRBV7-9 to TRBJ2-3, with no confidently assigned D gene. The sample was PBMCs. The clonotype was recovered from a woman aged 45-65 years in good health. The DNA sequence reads TGTGCCAGCAGCCCGCCTAGGGAAGGTACGCAGTATTTT. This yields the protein CASSPPREGTQYF.